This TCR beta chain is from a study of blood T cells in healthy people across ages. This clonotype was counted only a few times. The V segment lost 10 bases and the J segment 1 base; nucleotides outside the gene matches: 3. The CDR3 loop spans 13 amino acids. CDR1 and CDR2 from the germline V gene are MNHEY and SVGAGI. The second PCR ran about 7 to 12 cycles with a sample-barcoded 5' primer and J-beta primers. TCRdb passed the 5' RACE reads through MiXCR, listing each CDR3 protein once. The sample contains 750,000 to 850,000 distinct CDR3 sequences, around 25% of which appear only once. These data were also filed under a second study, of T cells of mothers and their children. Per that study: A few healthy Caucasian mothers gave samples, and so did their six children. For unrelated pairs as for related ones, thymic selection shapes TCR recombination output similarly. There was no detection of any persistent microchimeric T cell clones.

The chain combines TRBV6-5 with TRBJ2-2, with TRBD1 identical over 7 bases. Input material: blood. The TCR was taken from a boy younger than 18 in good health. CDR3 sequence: CATHRGNTGELFF. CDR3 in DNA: TGTGCCACCCACAGGGGGAACACCGGGGAGCTGTTTTTT.